Listed below are T cell receptor beta chains from one sample, sequenced in a study of circulating and synovial CD4+ cells in juvenile arthritis. Profiling relied on immunoSEQ multiplex PCR, and the TCRdb table lists in-frame clones only, not all of them. The table lists approximately 36,000 clones, around 95% of them singletons. The sample was CD4+ T cells from blood. These receptors were obtained from a human donor with juvenile idiopathic arthritis. The CDR3 runs from the conserved cysteine through the conserved F or W. Each record gives: J gene, V gene, clone size, D gene, CDR3 protein, CDR3 DNA. The D gene is left open where the match is weak. Clone size, where shown, is once, few, many, or a class for clones that have expanded.

TRBJ1-6	TRBV27	NA	TRBD1	CASSATGGAANSPLHF	TGTGCCAGCAGTGCCACAGGGGGCGCAGCAAATTCACCCCTCCACTTT
TRBJ2-1	TRBV18	NA	NA	CASSPPPGGNEQFF	TGTGCCAGCTCACCCCCCCCTGGAGGGAATGAGCAGTTCTTC
TRBJ2-7	TRBV30	once	TRBD2	CAWSLIAGTSYEQYF	TGTGCCTGGAGTCTGATAGCGGGGACTTCCTACGAGCAGTACTTC
TRBJ2-3	TRBV5-6	NA	TRBD1	CASSSGTGSGTQYF	TGTGCCAGCAGCTCGGGGACAGGTTCGGGTACGCAGTATTTT
TRBJ2-3	TRBV5-1	NA	TRBD2	CASILMLTSGGSSDTQYF	TGCGCCAGCATCCTGATGCTGACTAGCGGGGGTTCTTCAGATACGCAGTATTTT
TRBJ1-5	TRBV2	NA	NA	CASSAGGRQPQHF	TGTGCCAGCAGTGCCGGGGGTCGACAGCCCCAGCATTTT
TRBJ1-4	TRBV7-2	NA	TRBD1	CASSFDRGREKLFF	TGTGCCAGCAGCTTCGACAGGGGGCGGGAAAAACTGTTTTTT
TRBJ1-3	TRBV19	NA	NA	CASSILGGMLSRRDTIYF	TGTGCCAGTAGTATACTTGGAGGGATGCTCTCACGGAGGGACACCATATATTTT
TRBJ2-3	TRBV5-1	few	NA	CASSLGLLGQYF	TGCGCCAGCAGCTTAGGACTCCTAGGGCAGTATTTT
TRBJ2-7	TRBV6-1	NA	NA	CASSEAIASPYEQYF	TGTGCCAGCAGTGAAGCAATAGCCAGCCCCTACGAGCAGTACTTC
TRBJ1-1	TRBV6-1	NA	TRBD1	CASSEERQGGRAFF	TGTGCCAGCAGTGAAGAGAGACAGGGAGGTCGAGCTTTCTTT
TRBJ2-5	TRBV4-2	NA	TRBD2	CASSQDMGAGGGETQYF	TGTGCCAGCAGCCAAGATATGGGGGCGGGGGGTGGGGAGACCCAGTACTTC
TRBJ1-5	TRBV10-3	NA	NA	CAISAGSLTSDQPQHF	TGTGCCATCAGTGCCGGGAGCCTAACTTCGGATCAGCCCCAGCATTTT
TRBJ1-3	TRBV9	NA	TRBD1	CASSAQTGTAGNTIYF	TGTGCCAGCAGCGCCCAGACAGGGACGGCTGGAAACACCATATATTTT
TRBJ2-5	TRBV21-1	NA	NA	CASPQGLRGQGSETQYF	TGTGCCAGCCCCCAGGGACTACGGGGACAGGGGTCAGAGACCCAGTACTTC
TRBJ2-3	TRBV5-4	NA	NA	CASSLEVARTDTQYF	TGTGCCAGCAGCTTGGAAGTAGCGCGGACAGATACGCAGTATTTT
TRBJ1-1	TRBV27	NA	TRBD1	CASRVQGMNTEAFF	TGTGCCAGCAGGGTACAGGGGATGAACACTGAAGCTTTCTTT
TRBJ2-3	TRBV2	once	NA	CASSESVGSDTQYF	TGTGCCAGCAGTGAATCGGTAGGGAGCGATACGCAGTATTTT
TRBJ2-3	TRBV5-1	once	NA	CASSGPQGDTQYF	TGCGCCAGCAGTGGCCCCCAGGGAGATACGCAGTATTTT
TRBJ2-7	TRBV11-3	NA	NA	CASSQGGRETFPGNEQYF	TGTGCCAGCAGCCAGGGAGGCAGGGAAACGTTCCCGGGCAACGAGCAGTACTTC
TRBJ2-1	TRBV6-5	NA	NA	CAIQGASRGEQFF	TGTGCCATCCAAGGGGCCTCGCGGGGTGAGCAGTTCTTC
TRBJ1-3	TRBV5-1	NA	NA	CASGEGRSGNTIYF	TGCGCCAGCGGGGAGGGGCGCTCTGGAAACACCATATATTTT
TRBJ2-7	TRBV6-6	NA	TRBD1	CASSPGTGVEQYF	TGTGCCAGCAGTCCAGGGACAGGGGTCGAGCAGTACTTC
TRBJ1-1	TRBV25-1	NA	NA	CASSEYISPGNTEAFF	TGTGCCAGCAGTGAATATATTTCTCCCGGGAACACTGAAGCTTTCTTT
TRBJ2-1	TRBV4-2	NA	NA	CASSQDEGSSYNEQFF	TGTGCCAGCAGCCAAGATGAAGGGAGCTCCTACAATGAGCAGTTCTTC
TRBJ1-1	TRBV5-1	NA	NA	CASSLAVGAGTEAFF	TGCGCCAGCAGCTTGGCGGTGGGCGCGGGGACTGAAGCTTTCTTT